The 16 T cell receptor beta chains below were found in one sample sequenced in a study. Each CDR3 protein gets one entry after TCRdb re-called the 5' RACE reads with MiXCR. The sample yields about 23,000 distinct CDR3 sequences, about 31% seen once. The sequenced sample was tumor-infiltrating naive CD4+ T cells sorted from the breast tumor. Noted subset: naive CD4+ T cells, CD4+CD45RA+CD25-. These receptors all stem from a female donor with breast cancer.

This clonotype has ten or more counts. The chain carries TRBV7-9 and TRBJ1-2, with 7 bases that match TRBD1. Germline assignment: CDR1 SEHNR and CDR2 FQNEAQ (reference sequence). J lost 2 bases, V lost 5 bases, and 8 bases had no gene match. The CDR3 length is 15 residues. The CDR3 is CASSPARGSNYGYTF. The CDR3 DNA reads TGTGCCAGCAGCCCAGCCAGGGGGTCCAACTATGGCTACACCTTC.

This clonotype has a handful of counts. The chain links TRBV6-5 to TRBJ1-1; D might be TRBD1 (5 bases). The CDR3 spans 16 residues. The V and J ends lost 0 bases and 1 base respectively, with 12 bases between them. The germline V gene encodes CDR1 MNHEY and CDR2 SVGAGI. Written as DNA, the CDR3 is TGTGCCAGCAGTTACTCGAATAGGGGTAGGAACACTGAAGCTTTCTTT. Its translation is CASSYSNRGRNTEAFF.

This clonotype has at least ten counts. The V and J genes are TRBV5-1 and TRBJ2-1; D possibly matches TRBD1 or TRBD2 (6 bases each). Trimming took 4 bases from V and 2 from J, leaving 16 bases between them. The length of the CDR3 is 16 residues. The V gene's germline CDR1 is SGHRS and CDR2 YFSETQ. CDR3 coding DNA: TGCGCCAGCAGCCCCGTAGGGGGAGGAGCCTACAATGAGCAGTTCTTC. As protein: CASSPVGGGAYNEQFF.

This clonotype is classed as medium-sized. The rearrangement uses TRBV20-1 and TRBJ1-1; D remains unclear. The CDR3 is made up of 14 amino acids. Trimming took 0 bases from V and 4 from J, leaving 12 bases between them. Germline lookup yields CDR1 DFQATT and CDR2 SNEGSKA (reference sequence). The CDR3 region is CSARDLGSGTEAFF. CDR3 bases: TGCAGTGCTAGAGATCTGGGGTCGGGCACTGAAGCTTTCTTT.

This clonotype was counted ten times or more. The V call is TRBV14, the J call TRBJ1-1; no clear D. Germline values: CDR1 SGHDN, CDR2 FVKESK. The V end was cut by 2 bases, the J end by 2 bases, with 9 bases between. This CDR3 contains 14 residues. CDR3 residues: CASSQYVVNTEAFF. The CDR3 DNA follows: TGTGCCAGCAGCCAATATGTTGTTAACACTGAAGCTTTCTTT.

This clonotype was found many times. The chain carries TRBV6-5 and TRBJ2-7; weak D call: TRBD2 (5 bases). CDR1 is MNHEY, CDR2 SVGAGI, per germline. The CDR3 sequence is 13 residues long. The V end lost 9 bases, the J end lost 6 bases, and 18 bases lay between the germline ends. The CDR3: CASRGYHLPEQYF. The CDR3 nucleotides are TGTGCCAGTCGGGGTTACCATCTACCCGAGCAGTACTTC.

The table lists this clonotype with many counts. CDR3 loop: CSVELGTIYNEQFF. Here the CDR3 DNA reads TGCAGCGTTGAATTGGGGACTATCTACAATGAGCAGTTCTTC. This chain joins TRBV29-1 and TRBJ2-1; 7 bases are a match to TRBD2. The CDR3 contains 14 residues. The germline CDR1 and CDR2 sequences are SQVTM and ANQGSEA. V lost 2 bases, J lost 3 bases, and 4 bases stayed unmatched.

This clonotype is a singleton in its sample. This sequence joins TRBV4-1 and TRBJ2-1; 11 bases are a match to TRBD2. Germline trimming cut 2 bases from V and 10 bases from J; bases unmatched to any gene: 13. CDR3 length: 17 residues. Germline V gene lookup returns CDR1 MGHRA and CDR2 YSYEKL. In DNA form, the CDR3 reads TGCGCCAGCAGCCAATCGAGAATTCTAGCGGGAGGTAGCGAGCAGTTCTTC. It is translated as CASSQSRILAGGSEQFF.

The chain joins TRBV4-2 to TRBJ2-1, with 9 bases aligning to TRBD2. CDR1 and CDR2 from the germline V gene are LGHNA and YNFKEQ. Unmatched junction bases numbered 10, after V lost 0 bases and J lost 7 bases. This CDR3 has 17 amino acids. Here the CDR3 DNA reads TGTGCCAGCAGCCAAGATCGGAAGCGGGAGGCCATGAATGAGCAGTTCTTC. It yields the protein CASSQDRKREAMNEQFF.

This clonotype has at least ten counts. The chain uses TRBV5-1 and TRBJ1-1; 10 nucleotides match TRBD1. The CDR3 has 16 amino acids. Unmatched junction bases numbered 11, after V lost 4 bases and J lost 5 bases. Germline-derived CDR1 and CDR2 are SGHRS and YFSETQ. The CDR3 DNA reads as TGCGCCAGCAGCGACCCCCGGGACAGGGGAAAAACTGAAGCTTTCTTT. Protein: CASSDPRDRGKTEAFF.

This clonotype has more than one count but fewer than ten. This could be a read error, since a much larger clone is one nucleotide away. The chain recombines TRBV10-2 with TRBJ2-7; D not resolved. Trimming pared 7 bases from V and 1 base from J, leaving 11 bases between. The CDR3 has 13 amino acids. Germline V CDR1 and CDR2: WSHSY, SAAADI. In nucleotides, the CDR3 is TGCGCCAGCAAAAGGACGCATTCCTACGAGCAGTACTTC. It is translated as CASKRTHSYEQYF.

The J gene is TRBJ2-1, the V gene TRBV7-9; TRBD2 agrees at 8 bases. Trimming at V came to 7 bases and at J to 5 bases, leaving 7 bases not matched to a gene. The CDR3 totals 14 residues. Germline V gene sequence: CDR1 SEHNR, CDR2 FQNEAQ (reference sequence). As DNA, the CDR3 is TGTGCCAGCATGAGTCGGGGGGGAAACAATGAGCAGTTCTTC. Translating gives CASMSRGGNNEQFF.

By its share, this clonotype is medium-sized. The CDR3 region has the DNA TGTGCCAGCAGCTTACTAGCGGAGGGGCCCTACGAGCAGTACTTC. Its protein product is CASSLLAEGPYEQYF. The chain carries TRBV7-3 and TRBJ2-7, with 7 bases aligning to TRBD2. Germline CDR1 reads SGHTA; CDR2 reads FQGTGA. The CDR3 runs 15 residues. V was pared by 2 bases and J by 2 bases, with 6 bases of the junction left unmatched.

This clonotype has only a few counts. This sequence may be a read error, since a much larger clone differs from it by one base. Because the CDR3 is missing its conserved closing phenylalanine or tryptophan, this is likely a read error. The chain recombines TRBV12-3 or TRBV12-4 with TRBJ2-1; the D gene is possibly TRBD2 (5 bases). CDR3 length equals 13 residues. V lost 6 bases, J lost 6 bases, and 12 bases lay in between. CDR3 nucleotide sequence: TGTGCCAGCAGCACACTAGGACGCAATGAGCAGTTCTCC. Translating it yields CASSTLGRNEQFS.

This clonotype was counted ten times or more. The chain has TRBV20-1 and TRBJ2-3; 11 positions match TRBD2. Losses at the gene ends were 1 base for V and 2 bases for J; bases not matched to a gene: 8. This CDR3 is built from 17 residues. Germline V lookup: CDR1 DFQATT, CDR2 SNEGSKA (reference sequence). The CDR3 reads CSARVPRLAGTTDTQYF. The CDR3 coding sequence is TGCAGTGCTAGAGTCCCCCGACTAGCGGGGACCACAGATACGCAGTATTTT.

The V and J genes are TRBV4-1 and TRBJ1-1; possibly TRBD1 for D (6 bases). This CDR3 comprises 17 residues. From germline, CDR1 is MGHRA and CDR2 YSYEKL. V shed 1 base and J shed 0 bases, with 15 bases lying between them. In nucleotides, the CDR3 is TGCGCCAGCAGCCAAGGTGTAAACAGGGAGGTGAACACTGAAGCTTTCTTT. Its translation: CASSQGVNREVNTEAFF.